The following is a TCR beta chain sequence with its context. Its matching antigen is unknown. The V gene lost 7 bases and the J gene lost 2 bases, with 11 bases spanning the gap. This CDR3 has 13 residues. Per the germline V gene, CDR1 is MGHDK and CDR2 is SYGVNS. The sample is drawn from a study of post-analysis software for immune sequencing data. Across the whole study: Several disease courses (relapsing-remitting, secondary progressive and progressive-relapsing) of multiple sclerosis were included.

Study-level results: Patients had higher frequencies than controls of roughly five TRBV segments, including TRBV5-6, TRBV5-1 and TRBV20-1.

TCR beta cDNA libraries included unique molecular identifiers. TCRdb analysed the PCR reads with MiXCR anew, one entry per CDR3 protein. Of about 820,000 distinct CDR3 sequences in the sample, about 50% were seen once. The receptor's source is a girl aged 10 to 17 with multiple sclerosis. The chain is built from TRBV25-1 and TRBJ1-2, with D unclear. The sample taken for sequencing was blood. CDR3 nucleotide sequence: TGTGCCAGCAAAGATTTTACCAACTATGGCTACACCTTC. This sequence encodes CASKDFTNYGYTF.